This TCR beta chain was retrieved from a study of identical twins. Whole-study findings and limits: Out-of-frame TCR alpha sharing in monozygotic twins exceeded recombination model predictions.

With regard to this clonotype: Its antigen is not identified.

Healthy Caucasians made up all donors. Trimming removed 7 bases from V and 0 bases from J; junction bases left unmatched: 17. There are 18 residues in the CDR3. The germline CDR1 and CDR2 sequences are DFQATT and SNEGSKA (reference sequence). TCRdb reprocessed the 5' RACE reads with MiXCR, giving one entry per CDR3 protein. The profile covers around 1.7 million distinct CDR3 sequences, with under 35% appearing a single time and approximately 0.25% taken by the ten largest. The chain couples TRBV20-1 to TRBJ2-3; the match to TRBD2 covers 9 bases. This receptor was identified in a newborn girl in good health. Sequencing was done on a sample of cord blood. CDR3 nucleotide sequence: TGCAGTGTCCAACCGGTAGCGGGGGATCGCTTTAGCACAGATACGCAGTATTTT. Translated, it gives CSVQPVAGDRFSTDTQYF.